A selection of T cell receptor beta chains follows, all from one sample in a study of monozygotic twins with inflammatory bowel disease. TCRdb re-analyzed the 5' RACE reads; it lists each CDR3 protein once, without DNA. Its listing shows fewer than 550,000 distinct CDR3 sequences. The sequenced sample was blood. Receptor source: a human donor with ulcerative colitis or Crohn's disease, or a healthy co-twin of an affected twin (not recorded which). Each CDR3 is given with its conserved first and last residue.

J gene	CDR3 length	V gene	CDR3 protein
TRBJ2-2	15	TRBV9	CASSVLTSPTGELFF
TRBJ2-2	14	TRBV2	CASRGDTNTGELFF
TRBJ2-7	15	TRBV7-9	CASSSTRTAVGEQYF
TRBJ1-2	13	TRBV3-1	CASSQEAANGYTF
TRBJ2-4	11	TRBV6-5	CASSYGNIQYF
TRBJ2-1	15	TRBV6-1	CASSKTGVNYNEQFF
TRBJ1-1	12	TRBV20-1	CSTSGSNTEAFF
TRBJ2-1	15	TRBV6-4	CASRPEEGGISEQFF
TRBJ2-7	14	TRBV20-1	CSASVWTRPNEQYF
TRBJ2-2	14	TRBV19	CASGGLALTGELFF
TRBJ2-5	15	TRBV7-6	CASSFGQGRDETQYF
TRBJ2-2	15	TRBV5-6	CASSLMTGVAGELFF
TRBJ2-1	14	TRBV20-1	CSAIRTGVGDEQFF